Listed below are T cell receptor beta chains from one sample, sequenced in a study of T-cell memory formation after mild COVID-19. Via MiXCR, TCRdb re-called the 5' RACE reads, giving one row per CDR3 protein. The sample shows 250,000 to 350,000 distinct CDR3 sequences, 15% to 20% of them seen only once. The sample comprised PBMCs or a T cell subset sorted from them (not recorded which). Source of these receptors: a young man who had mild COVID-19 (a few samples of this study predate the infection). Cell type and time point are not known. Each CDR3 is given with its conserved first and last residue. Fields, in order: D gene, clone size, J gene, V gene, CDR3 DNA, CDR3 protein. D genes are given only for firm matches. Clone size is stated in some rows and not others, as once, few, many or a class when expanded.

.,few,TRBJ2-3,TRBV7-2,TGTGCCAGCACCCCCCCGGCTAGCGGCACAGATACGCAGTATTTT,CASTPPASGTDTQYF
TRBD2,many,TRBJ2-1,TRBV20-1,TGCAGTGCTAGAGTGGCTAGCGGCAACAATGAGCAGTTCTTC,CSARVASGNNEQFF
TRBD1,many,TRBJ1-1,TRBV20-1,TGCAGTGCTAGAGATCCCGGACAGGGAGGAACTGAAGCTTTCTTT,CSARDPGQGGTEAFF
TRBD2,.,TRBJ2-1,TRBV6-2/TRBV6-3,TGTGCCAAGACTAGCGGGGGTATCTCCTACAATGAGCAGTTCTTC,CAKTSGGISYNEQFF
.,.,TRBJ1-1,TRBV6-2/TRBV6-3,TGTGCCAGCAGCCAGGGTCATTGGAACACTGAAGCTTTCTTT,CASSQGHWNTEAFF
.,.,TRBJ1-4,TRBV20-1,TGCAGTGCCAGAAATCTCCTCGAAAAACTGTTTTTT,CSARNLLEKLFF
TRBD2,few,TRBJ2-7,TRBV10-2,TGCGCCAGCAGTGAGTACGAGCGGGGCCCCTACGAGCAGTACTTC,CASSEYERGPYEQYF
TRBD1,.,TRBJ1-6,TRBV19,TGTGCCAGTAGATCAGGGGGTAATTCACCCCTCCACTTT,CASRSGGNSPLHF
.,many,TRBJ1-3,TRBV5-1,TGCGCCAGCAGCTTGGGGATTACCTCTGGAAACACCATATATTTT,CASSLGITSGNTIYF
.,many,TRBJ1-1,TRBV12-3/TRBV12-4,TGTGCCAGCAGTTTGGAGGTTATGACTGAAGCTTTCTTT,CASSLEVMTEAFF
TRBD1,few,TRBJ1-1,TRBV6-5,TGTGCCAGCAGTTACTCCCCGACAGGGATGAACACTGAAGCTTTCTTT,CASSYSPTGMNTEAFF
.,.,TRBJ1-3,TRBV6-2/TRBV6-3,TGTGCCAGCAGTCACAGGGACCGTGGAAACACCATATATTTT,CASSHRDRGNTIYF
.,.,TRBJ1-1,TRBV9,TGTGCCAGCAGCCTAGAGAGTTCGAACACTGAAGCTTTCTTT,CASSLESSNTEAFF
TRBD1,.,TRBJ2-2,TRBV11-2,TGTGCCAGCAGTCACCCCAGGACAGGGGTCACCGGGGAGCTGTTTTTT,CASSHPRTGVTGELFF
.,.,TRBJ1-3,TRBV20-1,TGCAGTGCTAGAGATGCGCAGGGCTTGAGGGGAAACACCATATATTTT,CSARDAQGLRGNTIYF
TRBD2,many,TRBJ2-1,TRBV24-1,TGTGCCACCAGTGACACATCCGCTAGCGGGGGCCTAAGCTCCTACAATGAGCAGTTCTTC,CATSDTSASGGLSSYNEQFF
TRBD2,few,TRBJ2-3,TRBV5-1,TGCGCCAGCAGCCGGACTAGGTTCACAGATACGCAGTATTTT,CASSRTRFTDTQYF
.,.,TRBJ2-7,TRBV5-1,TGCGCCAGCAGCTTGGTTTTGGGTACCTACGAGCAGTACTTC,CASSLVLGTYEQYF
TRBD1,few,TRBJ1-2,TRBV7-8,TGTGCCAGCAGCTTCCTAGTGGGAGACAGGGGAACTAACTATGGCTACACCTTC,CASSFLVGDRGTNYGYTF
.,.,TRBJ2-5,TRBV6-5,TGTGCCAGCAGCCCCACGGTGTTGGGGGGGGGCGGGGAGACCCAGTACTTC,CASSPTVLGGGGETQYF
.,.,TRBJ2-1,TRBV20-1,TGCAGTGGTACTCTAGCGATTAGGACCTACAATGAGCAGTTCTTC,CSGTLAIRTYNEQFF
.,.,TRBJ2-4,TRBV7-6,TGTGCCAGCAGCGGGACGGACAAAAACATTCAGTACTTC,CASSGTDKNIQYF
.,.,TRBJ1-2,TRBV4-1,TGCGCCAGCAGCCACGGGGCCTATGGCTACACCTTC,CASSHGAYGYTF
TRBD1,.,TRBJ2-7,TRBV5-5,TGTGCCAGCTTGCCGTGGCCGCAGGGGGCCTACGAGCAGTACTTC,CASLPWPQGAYEQYF
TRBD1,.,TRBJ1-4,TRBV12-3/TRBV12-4,TGTGCCAGCAGCCGGACAGGGATCGGTGAAAAACTGTTTTTT,CASSRTGIGEKLFF
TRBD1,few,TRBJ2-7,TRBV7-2,TGTGCCAGCAGCTTAGCCGGGACAGGGGTTTCCTACGAGCAGTACTTC,CASSLAGTGVSYEQYF
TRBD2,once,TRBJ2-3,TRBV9,TGTGCTTGCAGCGTAGGATGGCGGGGGGCCACAGATACGCAGTATTTT,CACSVGWRGATDTQYF
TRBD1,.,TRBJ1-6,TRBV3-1,TGTGCCAGCAGCCAAGCGACAGGGTTGGCTTCACCCCTCCACTTT,CASSQATGLASPLHF
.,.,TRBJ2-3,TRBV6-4,TGTGCCAGCAGTGACGGGGGGGCTAGCACAGATACGCAGTATTTT,CASSDGGASTDTQYF
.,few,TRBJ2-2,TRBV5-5,TGTGCCAGCAGCCGGTGGCCGGAACGGTTTAACACCGGGGAGCTGTTTTTT,CASSRWPERFNTGELFF
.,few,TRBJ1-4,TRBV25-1,TGTGCCAGCAGTGAAGACCAGCTTAATGAAAAACTGTTTTTT,CASSEDQLNEKLFF
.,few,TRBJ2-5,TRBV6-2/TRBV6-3,TGTGCCAGCACGGAGCGTATGCTGCGCGAGACCCAGTACTTC,CASTERMLRETQYF
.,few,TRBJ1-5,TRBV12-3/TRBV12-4,TGTGCCAGCAGTTTAGCGCGGATGACCAATCAGCCCCAGCATTTT,CASSLARMTNQPQHF
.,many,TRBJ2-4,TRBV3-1,TGTGCCAGCAGCCAAGATGGCGCTCAGTACTTC,CASSQDGAQYF
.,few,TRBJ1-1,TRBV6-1,TGTGCCAGCAGTGATTTAACCCAAGCTTTCTTT,CASSDLTQAFF
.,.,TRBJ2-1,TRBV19,TGTGCCAGTAGTATAGTCGTCAACAATGAGCAGTTCTTC,CASSIVVNNEQFF
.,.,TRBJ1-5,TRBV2,TGTGCCAGCAGTGAGAATCGAGGGGAGAACCAGCCCCAGCATTTT,CASSENRGENQPQHF
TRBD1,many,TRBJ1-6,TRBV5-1,TGCGCCAGCAGGCCGAGGGACAGCGCCTATAATTCACCCCTCCACTTT,CASRPRDSAYNSPLHF
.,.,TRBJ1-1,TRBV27,TGTGCCAGTTGGGGGCAGAACACTGAAGCTTTCTTT,CASWGQNTEAFF
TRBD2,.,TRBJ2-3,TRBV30,TGTGCCTGTTCACTAGCGGGGGCGGATACGCAGTATTTT,CACSLAGADTQYF
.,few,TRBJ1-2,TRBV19,TGTGCCATTAACGGAATTGGAGGCTATGGCTACACCTTC,CAINGIGGYGYTF
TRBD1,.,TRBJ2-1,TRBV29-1,TGCAGCGTTGATTCGGACAGGGGGATTCCCAATGAGCAGTTCTTC,CSVDSDRGIPNEQFF
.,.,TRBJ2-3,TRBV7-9,TGTGCCAGCAGCTTATCCCTAGCTACTAGCACAGATACGCAGTATTTT,CASSLSLATSTDTQYF
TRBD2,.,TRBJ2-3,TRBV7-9,TGTGCCAGCAGCTTAGCTAGCGGGGGAGGAGATACGCAGTATTTT,CASSLASGGGDTQYF
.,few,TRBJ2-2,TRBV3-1,TGTGCCAGTTGCTTTGGGATCGGGCTTACCGGGGAGCTGTTTTTT,CASCFGIGLTGELFF
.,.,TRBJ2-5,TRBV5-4,TGTGCCAGCAGCTTGGTGGCAGGCCAACAAGAGACCCAGTACTTC,CASSLVAGQQETQYF
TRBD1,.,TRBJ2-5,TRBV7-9,TGTGCCAGCAGCCCCTCGACAGGGCGACAAGAGACCCAGTACTTC,CASSPSTGRQETQYF